This TCR beta chain was found in a study of cytomegalovirus exposure and HLA in healthy donors. The study, taken as a whole, reports: Whilst most TCR sequences proved rare, a subset of public TCRs occurred across many donors. The study designated 150 or so TCR beta chains cytomegalovirus-associated.

V lost 5 bases, J lost 2 bases, and 8 bases stayed unmatched. The CDR3 contains 15 residues. Germline CDR1 is MNHEY and CDR2 is SVGAGI. The roughly 120-subject validation cohort, separate from the approximately 670-subject first cohort, included the donors. This clone was picked up a small number of times. The target antigen is unknown. Some clones are missing from TCRdb's copy, which holds only in-frame ones; the method was immunoSEQ multiplex PCR. The sample includes 66,000 or so clones, around 97% of them seen just once. Sequencing was done on a sample of PBMCs. The chain carries TRBV6-5 and TRBJ2-5, with 7 bases fitting TRBD2. This receptor was obtained from a young woman in good health and CMV-seropositive. In nucleotides, the CDR3 is TGTGCCAGCAGTCCCGGGACTACTCGACAAGAGACCCAGTACTTC. It yields the protein CASSPGTTRQETQYF.